A single sample gave rise to the 21 T cell receptor beta chains below, sequenced in a study of CD8 T cells in ankylosing spondylitis. Study-level findings and limits: Ankylosing spondylitis blood seemed to carry a telltale TCR beta motif made of about 8 highly homologous variants.

TCRdb independently ran MiXCR on the 5' RACE reads; one entry per CDR3 protein. The sample carries 330,000 or so distinct CDR3 sequences, 8% recorded once. No antigen is known for these receptors. The sequencing input was blood, either unsorted or a sorted T cell fraction (not recorded which). The receptors shown here come from a male donor with ankylosing spondylitis.

This clonotype showed up just a few times. The chain recombines TRBV5-1 with TRBJ1-4, with D possibly matching TRBD1 (5 bases). Trimming cost V 6 bases and J 5 bases, with 14 bases left between them. Germline CDR1 SGHRS, CDR2 YFSETQ. CDR3 size: 14 residues. Here the CDR3 DNA reads TGCGCCAGCAAAATACAGGAAGGAAATGAAAAACTGTTTTTT. Translation gives CASKIQEGNEKLFF.

This clonotype was counted many times. J is TRBJ2-6 and V is TRBV12-3 or TRBV12-4; unclear D gene. With 1 base removed from V and 0 bases from J, the gap between germline ends came to 7 bases. The CDR3 is 16 residues long. CDR3 in amino acids: CASSLVGDSGANVLTF. CDR3 in DNA: TGTGCCAGCAGTTTAGTTGGGGACTCTGGGGCCAACGTCCTGACTTTC.

This clonotype was picked up many times. V and J are TRBV5-1 and TRBJ1-1; D is uncertain. Trimming cost V 0 bases and J 5 bases, with 8 bases left between them. Per germline, CDR1 SGHRS and CDR2 YFSETQ. The CDR3 spans 13 residues. CDR3 sequence reads: CASSLEGWTEAFF. The CDR3 DNA reads TGCGCCAGCAGCTTGGAGGGTTGGACTGAAGCTTTCTTT.

The chain uses TRBV20-1 and TRBJ1-2, with TRBD1 matching 10 bases. Germline V gives CDR1 DFQATT, CDR2 SNEGSKA (reference sequence). The CDR3 length is 15 residues. V was pared by 1 base and J by 7 bases, with 9 bases of the junction left unmatched. DNA for the CDR3: TGCAGTGCTAGAGTCGCCGGGACAGGGGTGGGTGGCTACACCTTC. Translating gives CSARVAGTGVGGYTF.

This clonotype has more than one count but fewer than ten. The gene calls are TRBV4-3 and TRBJ1-1; D ambiguous. Germline V lookup: CDR1 LGHNA, CDR2 YSLEER. The CDR3 length is 12 residues. V was cut by 1 base and J by 5 bases, with 5 bases left in between. Here the CDR3 reads CASSQVGTEAFF. In nucleotides, the CDR3 is TGCGCCAGCAGCCAAGTGGGTACTGAAGCTTTCTTT.

At least ten counts were recorded for this clonotype. V gene TRBV2 combines with J gene TRBJ2-7; D ambiguous. Trimming removed 0 bases from V and 8 bases from J, with 11 bases in between. This CDR3 contains 13 residues. Looked up from germline, CDR1 is SNHLY and CDR2 is FYNNEI. CDR3 sequence: CASSEAGPLQQYF. The DNA for the CDR3 is TGTGCCAGCAGTGAAGCAGGGCCATTACAGCAGTACTTC.

This chain links TRBV18 with TRBJ1-2; TRBD1 agrees at 9 bases. With V trimmed by 2 bases and J by 3 bases, 4 bases remained unmatched. CDR1 KGHSH and CDR2 LQKENI come from the germline V gene. This CDR3 is 15 amino acids long. CDR3 in DNA: TGTGCCAGCTCACCATGGAGACAGGGGGACTATGGCTACACCTTC. Its protein product is CASSPWRQGDYGYTF.

This clonotype was observed a few times. The genes are TRBV3-1 and TRBJ2-3; D uncertain. CDR3 size: 16 residues. Germline V CDR1 and CDR2: LGHDT, YNNKEL (reference sequence). V lost 2 bases and J 1 base, leaving 13 bases between the germline ends. The CDR3 protein is CASSQMVDSGTDTQYF. The CDR3 bases are TGTGCCAGCAGCCAAATGGTCGACTCGGGCACAGATACGCAGTATTTT.

This clonotype turned up a few times. V and J are TRBV28 and TRBJ1-2, with 10 bases matching TRBD1. The CDR3 spans 15 residues. CDR1 MDHEN and CDR2 SYDVKM come from the germline V gene. The J segment lost 8 bases and the V segment lost 4 bases, leaving 10 bases of the junction unmatched. The CDR3 here is CASSSPLGTGDGYTF. The CDR3 DNA follows: TGTGCCAGCAGTTCGCCGCTCGGGACAGGGGACGGCTACACCTTC.

Many counts were recorded for this clonotype. The chain recombines TRBV6-5 with TRBJ2-7; 9 positions match TRBD2. Germline CDR1 and CDR2: MNHEY and SVGAGI. V lost 0 bases, J lost 3 bases, and 6 bases stayed unmatched. This CDR3 has 16 amino acids. The CDR3: CASSYSSGRRVYEQYF. CDR3 DNA sequence: TGTGCCAGCAGTTACTCTAGCGGGAGAAGGGTCTACGAGCAGTACTTC.

This clonotype was seen ten or more times. The CDR3 protein is CASSLGSGYYNEQFF. In DNA form, the CDR3 reads TGCGCCAGCAGCTTAGGTAGCGGGTACTACAATGAGCAGTTCTTC. The genes are TRBV5-1 and TRBJ2-1; 7 nucleotides line up with TRBD2. The trim removed 2 bases at V and 3 bases at J, leaving 5 bases unmatched. The CDR3 spans 15 residues. Germline V CDR1 and CDR2: SGHRS, YFSETQ.

This clonotype was seen at least ten times. V and J are TRBV29-1 and TRBJ2-1; D is perhaps TRBD2 (5 bases). The germline gives CDR1 SQVTM, CDR2 ANQGSEA. Trimming pared 2 bases from V and 4 bases from J, leaving 12 bases between. This CDR3 has 14 residues. The DNA for the CDR3 is TGCAGCGTTGAAAGGTCGGGGTTTTACAATGAGCAGTTCTTC. Protein sequence: CSVERSGFYNEQFF.

This sequence joins TRBV29-1 and TRBJ1-4, with TRBD1 matching over 12 bases. V was clipped by 5 bases and J by 3 bases; unmatched bases: 4. In germline, CDR1 is SQVTM, CDR2 ANQGSEA. This CDR3 is built from 15 residues. DNA of the CDR3: TGCAGCGTTAAAGGGACAGGGGGCTCTAATGAAAAACTGTTTTTT. Translated: CSVKGTGGSNEKLFF.

This clonotype was picked up many times. The rearrangement joins TRBV4-1 to TRBJ2-1; D unclear. With 6 bases removed from V and 3 bases from J, the gap between germline ends came to 12 bases. In germline, CDR1 is MGHRA, CDR2 YSYEKL. The CDR3 spans 14 residues. The CDR3 DNA reads TGCGCCAGCAGTCTACGAGAGGACTACAATGAGCAGTTCTTC. Amino acid sequence: CASSLREDYNEQFF.

The sample holds many counts of this clonotype. The chain combines TRBV11-2 with TRBJ2-1, with 10 bases identical to TRBD2. The CDR3 is 15 amino acids. CDR1 is SGHAT, CDR2 FQNNGV, per germline. V shed 6 bases and J 7 bases; nucleotides not matched to a gene: 9. DNA for the CDR3: TGTGCCAGCAGACCTAGCGGGAGCTTGTGGAATGAGCAGTTCTTC. Residues: CASRPSGSLWNEQFF.

This clonotype was seen a few times. The V call is TRBV27, the J call TRBJ2-1; 7 bases are a match to TRBD2. After removal of 1 base from V and 0 bases from J, the junction contained 6 bases not matched to a gene. The CDR3 is 17 amino acids. Germline V gene lookup returns CDR1 MNHEY and CDR2 SMNVEV (reference sequence). CDR3 DNA sequence: TGTGCCAGCAGTTTATGGGGTAGCGGGCACTCCTACAATGAGCAGTTCTTC. It translates to CASSLWGSGHSYNEQFF.

This clonotype was recorded many times. The gene calls are TRBV4-1 and TRBJ1-5, with D hard to call. The CDR3 consists of 15 residues. CDR1 and CDR2 from the germline V gene are MGHRA and YSYEKL. V was cut by 1 base and J by 0 bases, with 7 bases left in between. The chain's CDR3 is CASSQVTDSNQPQHF. The CDR3 DNA is TGCGCCAGCAGCCAAGTTACAGATAGCAATCAGCCCCAGCATTTT.

This clonotype was picked up a small number of times. J is TRBJ2-3 and V is TRBV9; D may match TRBD1 or TRBD2 (5 bases each). The CDR3 is made up of 18 amino acids. The V and J ends lost 4 bases and 5 bases respectively, with 26 bases between them. The germline V gene has CDR1 SGDLS and CDR2 YYNGEE. CDR3 sequence: CASSPQPGRDRVLDTQYF. The DNA for the CDR3 is TGTGCCAGCAGCCCCCAACCGGGGCGAGATAGAGTTTTAGATACGCAGTATTTT.

This clonotype was counted ten times or more. The J gene is TRBJ1-5, the V gene TRBV6-5, with TRBD1 matching over 7 bases. Germline V gene data show CDR1 as MNHEY and CDR2 as SVGAGI. The CDR3 has 13 residues. The junction had 8 bases not matched to a gene; V was cut back by 4 bases and J by 11 bases. The DNA for the CDR3 is TGTGCCAGCAGTTCCGGGACAGCGACCTCCCAGCATTTT. It is translated as CASSSGTATSQHF.

This clonotype was seen many times. The genes are TRBV9 and TRBJ2-5; D is uncertain. V dropped 0 bases and J dropped 5 bases, with 5 bases sitting between them. The CDR3 spans 12 residues. Looked up from germline, CDR1 is SGDLS and CDR2 is YYNGEE. The CDR3 nucleotides read TGTGCCAGCAGCGTAGAGGGTGAGACCCAGTACTTC. Protein product: CASSVEGETQYF.

There are many counts of this clonotype. The chain joins TRBV6-1 to TRBJ2-7, with 9 bases aligning to TRBD2. The CDR3 has 15 amino acids. In germline, CDR1 is MNHNS, CDR2 SASEGT. V shed 6 bases and J 2 bases; nucleotides not matched to a gene: 8. The CDR3 here is CASRGRLAGTYEQYF. CDR3 DNA sequence: TGTGCCAGCAGGGGGAGGCTAGCGGGAACCTACGAGCAGTACTTC.